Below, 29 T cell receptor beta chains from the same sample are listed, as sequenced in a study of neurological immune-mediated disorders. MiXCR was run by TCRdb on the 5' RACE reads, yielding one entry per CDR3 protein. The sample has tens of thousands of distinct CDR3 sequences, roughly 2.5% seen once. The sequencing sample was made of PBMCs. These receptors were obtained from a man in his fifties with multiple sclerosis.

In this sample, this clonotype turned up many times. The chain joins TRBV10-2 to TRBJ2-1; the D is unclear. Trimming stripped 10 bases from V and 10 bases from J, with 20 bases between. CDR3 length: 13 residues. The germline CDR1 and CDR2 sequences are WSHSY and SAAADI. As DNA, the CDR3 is TGCGCCACCTCTCCTAGACTCGGTGGGGAGCAGTTCTTC. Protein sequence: CATSPRLGGEQFF.

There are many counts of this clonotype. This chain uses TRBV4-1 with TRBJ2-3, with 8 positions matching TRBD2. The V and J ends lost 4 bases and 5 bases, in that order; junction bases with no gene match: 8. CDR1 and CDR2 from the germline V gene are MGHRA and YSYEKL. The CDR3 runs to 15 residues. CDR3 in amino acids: CASSLSGGLRDTQYF. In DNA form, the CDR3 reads TGCGCCAGCAGCCTCTCGGGGGGGTTAAGAGATACGCAGTATTTT.

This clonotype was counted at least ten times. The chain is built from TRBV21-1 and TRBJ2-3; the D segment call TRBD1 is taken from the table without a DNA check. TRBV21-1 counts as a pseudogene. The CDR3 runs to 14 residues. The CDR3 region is CASRAGGSTDTQYF. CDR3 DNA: TGTGCCAGCAGGGCAGGGGGGAGCACAGATACGCAGTATTTT.

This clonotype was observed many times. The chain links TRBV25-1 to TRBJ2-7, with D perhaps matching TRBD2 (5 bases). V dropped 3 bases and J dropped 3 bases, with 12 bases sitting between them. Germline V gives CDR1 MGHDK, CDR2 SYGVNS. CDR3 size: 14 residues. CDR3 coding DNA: TGTGCCAGCAGTGAGGGAGCGGCAATCTACGAGCAGTACTTC. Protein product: CASSEGAAIYEQYF.

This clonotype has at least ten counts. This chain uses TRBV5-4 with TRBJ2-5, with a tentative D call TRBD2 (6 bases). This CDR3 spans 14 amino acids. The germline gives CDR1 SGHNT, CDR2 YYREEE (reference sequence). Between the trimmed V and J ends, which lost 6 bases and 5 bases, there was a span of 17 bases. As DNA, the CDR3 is TGTGCCAGCACCCCTCGCGGCGGGGAGGAGACCCAGTACTTC. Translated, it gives CASTPRGGEETQYF.

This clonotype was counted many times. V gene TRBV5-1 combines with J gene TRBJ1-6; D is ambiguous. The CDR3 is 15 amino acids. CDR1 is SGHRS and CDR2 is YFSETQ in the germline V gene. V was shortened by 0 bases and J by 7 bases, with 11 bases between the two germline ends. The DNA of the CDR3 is TGCGCCAGCAGCTTGGTGCCGGAGTTCAATTCACCCCTCCACTTT. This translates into CASSLVPEFNSPLHF.

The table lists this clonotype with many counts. The CDR3: CASSFPGDEQFF. The CDR3 region has the DNA TGTGCCAGCAGCTTCCCCGGCGATGAGCAGTTCTTC. V and J are TRBV5-5 and TRBJ2-1; D is unresolved. With 2 bases removed from V and 8 bases from J, the gap between germline ends came to 8 bases. This CDR3 is built from 12 residues. Germline V gene sequence: CDR1 SGHKS, CDR2 YYEKEE (reference sequence). The full variable domain, rest sourced from reference TRBV5-5 and TRBJ2-1, is DAGVTQSPTHLIKTRGQQVTLRCSPISGHKSVSWYQQVLGQGPQFIFQYYEKEERGRGNFPDRFSARQFPNYSSELNVNALLLGDSALYLCASSFPGDEQFFGPGTRLTVL.

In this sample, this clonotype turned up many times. CDR3 DNA: TGTGCCAGCAGTCCGAGGGCGGGCTATGGCTACACCTTC. Its translation: CASSPRAGYGYTF. V is TRBV27 and J is TRBJ1-2; D gene unclear. V was clipped by 5 bases and J by 4 bases, with 11 bases between them. CDR1 and CDR2 (germline): MNHEY, SMNVEV (reference sequence). This CDR3 comprises 13 residues.

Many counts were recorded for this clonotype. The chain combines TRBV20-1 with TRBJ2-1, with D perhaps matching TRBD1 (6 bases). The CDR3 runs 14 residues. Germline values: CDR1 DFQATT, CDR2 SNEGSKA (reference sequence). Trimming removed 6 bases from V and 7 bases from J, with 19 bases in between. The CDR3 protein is CSAWRTVGVNEQFF. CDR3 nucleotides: TGCAGTGCCTGGAGGACAGTGGGAGTAAATGAGCAGTTCTTC.

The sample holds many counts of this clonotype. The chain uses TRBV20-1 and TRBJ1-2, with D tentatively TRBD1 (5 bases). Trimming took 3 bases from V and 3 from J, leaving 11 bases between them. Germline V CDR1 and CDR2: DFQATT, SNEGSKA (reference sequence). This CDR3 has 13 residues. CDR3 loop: CSASLGVDYGYTF. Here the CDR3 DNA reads TGCAGTGCTAGTCTGGGGGTAGACTATGGCTACACCTTC.

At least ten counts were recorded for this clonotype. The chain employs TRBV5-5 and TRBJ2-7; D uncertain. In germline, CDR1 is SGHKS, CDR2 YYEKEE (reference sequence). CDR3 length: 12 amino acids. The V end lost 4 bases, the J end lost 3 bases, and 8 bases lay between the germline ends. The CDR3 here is CASSGNFYEQYF. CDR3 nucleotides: TGTGCCAGCAGCGGGAATTTCTACGAGCAGTACTTC.

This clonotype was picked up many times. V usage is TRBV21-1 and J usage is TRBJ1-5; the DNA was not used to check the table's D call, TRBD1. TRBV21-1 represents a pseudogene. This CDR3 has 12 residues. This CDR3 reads CAQRGVNQPQNF. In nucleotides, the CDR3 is TGTGCCCAAAGGGGGGTCAATCAGCCCCAGAATTTT.

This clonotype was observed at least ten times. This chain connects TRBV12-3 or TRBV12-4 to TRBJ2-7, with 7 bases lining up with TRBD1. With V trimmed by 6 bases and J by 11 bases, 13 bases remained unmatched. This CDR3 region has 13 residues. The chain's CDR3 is CASRTERTGAKYF. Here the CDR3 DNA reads TGTGCCAGCAGAACCGAGCGGACAGGTGCGAAGTACTTC.

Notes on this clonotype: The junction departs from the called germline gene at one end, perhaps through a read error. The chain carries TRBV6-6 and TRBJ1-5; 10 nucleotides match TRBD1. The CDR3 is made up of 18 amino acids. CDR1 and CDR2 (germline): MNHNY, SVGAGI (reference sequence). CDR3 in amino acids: CASSYLGQGINSNQPQNF. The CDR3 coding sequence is TGTGCCAGCAGTTACTTGGGACAGGGGATCAATAGCAATCAGCCCCAGAATTTT.

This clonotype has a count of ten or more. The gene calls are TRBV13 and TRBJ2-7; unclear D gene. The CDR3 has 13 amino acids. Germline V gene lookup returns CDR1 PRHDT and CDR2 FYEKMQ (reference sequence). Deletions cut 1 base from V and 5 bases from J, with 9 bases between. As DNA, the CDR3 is TGTGCCAGCAGCTTAGCCGGGCTCGACGAGCAGTACTTC. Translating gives CASSLAGLDEQYF. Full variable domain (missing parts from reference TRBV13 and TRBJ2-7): AAGVIQSPRHLIKEKRETATLKCYPIPRHDTVYWYQQGPGQDPQFLISFYEKMQSDKGSIPDRFSAQQFSDYHSELNMSSLELGDSALYFCASSLAGLDEQYFGPGTRLTVT.

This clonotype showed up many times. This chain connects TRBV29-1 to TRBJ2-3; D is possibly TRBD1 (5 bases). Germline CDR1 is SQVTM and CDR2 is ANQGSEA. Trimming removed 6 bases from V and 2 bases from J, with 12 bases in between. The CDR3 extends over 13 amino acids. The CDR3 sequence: CSVSTVNTDTQYF. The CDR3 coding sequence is TGCAGCGTCTCGACAGTCAACACAGATACGCAGTATTTT.

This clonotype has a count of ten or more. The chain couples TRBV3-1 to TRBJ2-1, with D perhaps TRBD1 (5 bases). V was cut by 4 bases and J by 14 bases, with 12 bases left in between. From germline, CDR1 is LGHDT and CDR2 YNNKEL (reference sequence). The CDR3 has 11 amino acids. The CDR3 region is CASSRTRDKFF. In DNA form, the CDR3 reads TGTGCCAGCAGCCGCACCAGGGATAAGTTCTTC.

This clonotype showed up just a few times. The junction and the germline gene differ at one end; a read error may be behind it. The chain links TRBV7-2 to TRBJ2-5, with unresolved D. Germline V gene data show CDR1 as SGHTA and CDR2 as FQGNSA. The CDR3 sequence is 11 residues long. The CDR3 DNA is TGTGCCAGCAGATTAGCTGAGACCCAGTACTTC. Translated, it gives CASRLAETQYF.

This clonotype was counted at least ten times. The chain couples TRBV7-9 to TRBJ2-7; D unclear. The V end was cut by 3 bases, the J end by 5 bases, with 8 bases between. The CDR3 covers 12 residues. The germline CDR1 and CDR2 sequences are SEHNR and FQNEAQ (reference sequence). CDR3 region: CASSLDGNEQYF. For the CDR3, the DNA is TGTGCCAGCAGCTTGGACGGCAACGAGCAGTACTTC.

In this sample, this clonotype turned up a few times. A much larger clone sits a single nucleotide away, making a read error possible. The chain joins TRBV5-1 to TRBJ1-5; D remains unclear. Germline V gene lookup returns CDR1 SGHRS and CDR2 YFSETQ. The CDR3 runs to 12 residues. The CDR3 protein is CANGPWDQPQNF. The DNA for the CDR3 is TGCGCCAACGGTCCCTGGGATCAGCCCCAGAATTTT.

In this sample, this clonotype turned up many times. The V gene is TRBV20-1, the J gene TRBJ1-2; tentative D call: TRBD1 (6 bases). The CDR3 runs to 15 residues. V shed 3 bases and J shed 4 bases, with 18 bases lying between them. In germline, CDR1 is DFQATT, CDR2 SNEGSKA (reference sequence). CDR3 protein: CSARTRTGQSYGYTF. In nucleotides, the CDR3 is TGCAGTGCTAGGACGCGTACAGGACAGAGCTATGGCTACACCTTC.

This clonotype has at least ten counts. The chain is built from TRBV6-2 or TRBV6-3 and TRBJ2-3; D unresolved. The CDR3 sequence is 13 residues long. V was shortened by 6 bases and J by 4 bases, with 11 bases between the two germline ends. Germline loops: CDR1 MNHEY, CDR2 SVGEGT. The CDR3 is CASREWKADTQYF. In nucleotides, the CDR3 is TGTGCCAGCAGAGAGTGGAAGGCAGATACGCAGTATTTT.

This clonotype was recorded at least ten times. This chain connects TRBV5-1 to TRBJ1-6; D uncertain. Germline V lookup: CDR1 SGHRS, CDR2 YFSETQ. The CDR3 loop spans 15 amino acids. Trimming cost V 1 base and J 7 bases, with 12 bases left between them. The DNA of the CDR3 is TGCGCCAGCAGCTTGTTTGCGGGAACAAATTCACCCCTCCACTTT. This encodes CASSLFAGTNSPLHF.

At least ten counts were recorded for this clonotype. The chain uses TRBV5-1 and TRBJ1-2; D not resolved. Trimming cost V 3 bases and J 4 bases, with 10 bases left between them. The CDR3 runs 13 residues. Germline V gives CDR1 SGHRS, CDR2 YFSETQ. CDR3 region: CASSSGLVYGYTF. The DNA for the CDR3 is TGCGCCAGCAGCTCGGGATTAGTCTATGGCTACACCTTC.

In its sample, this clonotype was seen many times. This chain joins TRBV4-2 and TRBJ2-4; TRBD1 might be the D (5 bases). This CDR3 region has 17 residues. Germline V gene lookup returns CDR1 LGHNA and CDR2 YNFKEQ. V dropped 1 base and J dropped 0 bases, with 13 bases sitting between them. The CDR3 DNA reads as TGTGCCAGCAGCCAAGTGGGTGACAGCTTAGCCAAAAACATTCAGTACTTC. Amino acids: CASSQVGDSLAKNIQYF.

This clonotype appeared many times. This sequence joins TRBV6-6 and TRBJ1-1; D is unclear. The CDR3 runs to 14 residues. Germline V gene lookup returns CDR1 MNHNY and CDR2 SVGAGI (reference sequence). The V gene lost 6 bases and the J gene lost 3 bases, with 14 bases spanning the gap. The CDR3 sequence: CASSAYTSDTEAFF. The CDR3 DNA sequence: TGTGCCAGCAGCGCGTATACTTCCGACACTGAAGCTTTCTTT.

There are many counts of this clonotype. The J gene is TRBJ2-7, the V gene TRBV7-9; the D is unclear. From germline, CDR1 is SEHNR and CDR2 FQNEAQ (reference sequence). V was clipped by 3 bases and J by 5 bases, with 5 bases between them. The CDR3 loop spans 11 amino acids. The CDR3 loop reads CASSFNHEQYF. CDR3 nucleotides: TGTGCCAGCAGCTTTAACCACGAGCAGTACTTC.

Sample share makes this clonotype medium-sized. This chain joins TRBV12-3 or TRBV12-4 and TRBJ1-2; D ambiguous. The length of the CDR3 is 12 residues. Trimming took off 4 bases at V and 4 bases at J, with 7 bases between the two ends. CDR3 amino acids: CASSSDLYGYTF. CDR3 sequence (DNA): TGTGCCAGCAGTTCCGATCTCTATGGCTACACCTTC.

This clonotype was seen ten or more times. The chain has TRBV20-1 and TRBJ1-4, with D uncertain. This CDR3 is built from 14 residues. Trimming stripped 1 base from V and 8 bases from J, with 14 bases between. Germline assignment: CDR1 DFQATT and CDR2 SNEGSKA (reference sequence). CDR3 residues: CSARVTPGWEKLFF. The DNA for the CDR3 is TGCAGTGCTAGAGTGACGCCGGGGTGGGAAAAACTGTTTTTT.